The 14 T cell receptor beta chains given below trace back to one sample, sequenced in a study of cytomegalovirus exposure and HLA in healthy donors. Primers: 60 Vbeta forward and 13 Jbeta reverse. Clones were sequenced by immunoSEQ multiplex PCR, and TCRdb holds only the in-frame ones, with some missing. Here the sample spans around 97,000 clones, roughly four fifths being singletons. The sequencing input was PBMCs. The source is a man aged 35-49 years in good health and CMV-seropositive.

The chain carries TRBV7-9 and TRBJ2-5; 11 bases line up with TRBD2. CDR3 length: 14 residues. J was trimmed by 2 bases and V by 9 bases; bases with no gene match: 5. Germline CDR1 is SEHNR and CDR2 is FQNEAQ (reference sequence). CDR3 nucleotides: TGTGCCAGTTTAGCGGGAGGGAGACAAGAGACCCAGTACTTC. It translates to CASLAGGRQETQYF.

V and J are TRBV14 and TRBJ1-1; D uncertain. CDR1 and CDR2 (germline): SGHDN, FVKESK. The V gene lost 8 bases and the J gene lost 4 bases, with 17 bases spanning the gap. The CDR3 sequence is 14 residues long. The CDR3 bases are TGTGCCAGCCGGAGGGAGGGTCGGGGCACTGAAGCTTTCTTT. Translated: CASRREGRGTEAFF.

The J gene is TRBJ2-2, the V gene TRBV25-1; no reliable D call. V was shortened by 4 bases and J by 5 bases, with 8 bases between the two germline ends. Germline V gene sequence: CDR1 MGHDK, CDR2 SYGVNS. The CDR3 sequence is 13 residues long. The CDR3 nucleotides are TGTGCCAGCAGTGCCCTGTCGACCGGGGAGCTGTTTTTT. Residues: CASSALSTGELFF.

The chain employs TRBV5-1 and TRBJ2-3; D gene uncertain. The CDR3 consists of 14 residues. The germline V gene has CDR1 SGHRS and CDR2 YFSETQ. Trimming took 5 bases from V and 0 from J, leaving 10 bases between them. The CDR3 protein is CASSFAESTDTQYF. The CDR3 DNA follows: TGCGCCAGCAGTTTTGCGGAGAGCACAGATACGCAGTATTTT.

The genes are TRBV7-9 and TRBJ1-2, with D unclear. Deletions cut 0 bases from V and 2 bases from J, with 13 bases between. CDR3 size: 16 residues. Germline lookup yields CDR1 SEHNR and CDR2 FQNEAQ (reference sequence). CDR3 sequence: CASSLAYGASNYGYTF. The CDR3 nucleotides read TGTGCCAGCAGCTTAGCGTACGGAGCCAGCAACTATGGCTACACCTTC.

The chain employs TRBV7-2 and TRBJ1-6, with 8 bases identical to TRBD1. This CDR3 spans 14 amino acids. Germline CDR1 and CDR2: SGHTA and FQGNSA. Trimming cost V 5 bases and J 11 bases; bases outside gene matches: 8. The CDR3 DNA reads TGTGCCAGCAGCGCCCGACAGGGGAGAACACCCCTCCACTTT. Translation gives CASSARQGRTPLHF.

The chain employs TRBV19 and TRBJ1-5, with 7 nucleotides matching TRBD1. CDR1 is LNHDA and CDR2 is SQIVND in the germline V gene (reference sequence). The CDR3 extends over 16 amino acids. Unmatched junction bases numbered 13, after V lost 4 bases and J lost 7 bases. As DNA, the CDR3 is TGTGCCAGTAGTACCCCCGACAGGGTGTGGAGGCAGCCCCAGCATTTT. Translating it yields CASSTPDRVWRQPQHF. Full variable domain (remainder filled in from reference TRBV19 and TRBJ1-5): DGGITQSPKYLFRKEGQNVTLSCEQNLNHDAMYWYRQDPGQGLRLIYYSQIVNDFQKGDIAEGYSVSREKKESFPLTVTSAQKNPTAFYLCASSTPDRVWRQPQHFGDGTRLSIL.

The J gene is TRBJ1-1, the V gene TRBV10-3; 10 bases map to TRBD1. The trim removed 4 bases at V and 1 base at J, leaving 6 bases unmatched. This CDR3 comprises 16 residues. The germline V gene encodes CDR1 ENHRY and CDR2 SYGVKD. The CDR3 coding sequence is TGTGCCATCAGTGGACCGGGACAGGGGTCGAACACTGAAGCTTTCTTT. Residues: CAISGPGQGSNTEAFF.

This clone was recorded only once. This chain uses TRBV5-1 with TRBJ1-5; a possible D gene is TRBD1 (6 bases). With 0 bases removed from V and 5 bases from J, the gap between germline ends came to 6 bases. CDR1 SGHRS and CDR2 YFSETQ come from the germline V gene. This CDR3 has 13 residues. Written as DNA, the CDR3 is TGCGCCAGCAGCTTGGCAGGGGATCAGCCCCAGCATTTT. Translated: CASSLAGDQPQHF. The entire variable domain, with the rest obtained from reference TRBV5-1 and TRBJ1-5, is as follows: KAGVTQTPRYLIKTRGQQVTLSCSPISGHRSVSWYQQTPGQGLQFLFEYFSETQRNKGNFPGRFSGRQFSNSRSEMNVSTLELGDSALYLCASSLAGDQPQHFGDGTRLSIL.

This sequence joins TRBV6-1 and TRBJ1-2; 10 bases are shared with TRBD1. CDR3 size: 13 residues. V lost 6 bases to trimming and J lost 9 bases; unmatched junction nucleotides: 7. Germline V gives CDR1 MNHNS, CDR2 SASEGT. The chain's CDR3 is CASRAGTGERYTF. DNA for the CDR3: TGTGCCAGCAGAGCCGGGACAGGGGAACGCTACACCTTC.

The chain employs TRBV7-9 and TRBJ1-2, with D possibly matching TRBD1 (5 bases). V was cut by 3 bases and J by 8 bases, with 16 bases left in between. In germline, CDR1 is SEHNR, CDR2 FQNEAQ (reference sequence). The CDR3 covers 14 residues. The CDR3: CASSLNRPPKGYTF. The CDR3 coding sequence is TGTGCCAGCAGCTTGAACAGGCCCCCGAAAGGCTACACCTTC.

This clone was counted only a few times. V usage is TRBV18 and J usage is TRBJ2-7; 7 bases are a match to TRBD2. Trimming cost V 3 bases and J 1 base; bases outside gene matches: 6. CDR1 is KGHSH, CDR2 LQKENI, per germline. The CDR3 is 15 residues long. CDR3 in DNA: TGTGCCAGCTCACCGGGGGAGGGGAGGTCCTACGAGCAGTACTTC. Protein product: CASSPGEGRSYEQYF.

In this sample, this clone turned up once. DNA of the CDR3: TGTGCCAGCAGCCTACAGGGAATGAACACTGAAGCTTTCTTT. Its translation is CASSLQGMNTEAFF. This chain uses TRBV7-9 with TRBJ1-1; tentatively, D is TRBD1 (6 bases). Per the germline V gene, CDR1 is SEHNR and CDR2 is FQNEAQ (reference sequence). The CDR3 has 14 residues. V lost 5 bases, J lost 0 bases, and 10 bases lay in between.

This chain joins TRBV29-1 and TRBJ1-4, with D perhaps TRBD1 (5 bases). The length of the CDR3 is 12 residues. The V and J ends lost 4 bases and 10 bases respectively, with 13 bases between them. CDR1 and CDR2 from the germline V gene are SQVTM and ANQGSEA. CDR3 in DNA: TGCAGCGTTGGTCAGGGAGGAGGAAAACTGTTTTTT. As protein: CSVGQGGGKLFF.